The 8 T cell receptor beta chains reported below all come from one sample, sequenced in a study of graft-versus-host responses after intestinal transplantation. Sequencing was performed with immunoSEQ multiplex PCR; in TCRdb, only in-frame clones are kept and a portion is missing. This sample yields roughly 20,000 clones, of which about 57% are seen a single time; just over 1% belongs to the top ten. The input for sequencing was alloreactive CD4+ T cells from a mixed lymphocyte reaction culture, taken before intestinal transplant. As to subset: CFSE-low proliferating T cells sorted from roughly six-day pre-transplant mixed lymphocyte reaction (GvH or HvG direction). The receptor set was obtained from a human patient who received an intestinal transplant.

CDR3 sequence reads: CAWSVGQVRGETQYF. CDR3 DNA sequence: TGTGCCTGGAGTGTTGGACAGGTTAGGGGAGAGACCCAGTACTTC. This sequence joins TRBV30 and TRBJ2-5; TRBD1 aligns across 7 bases. V dropped 0 bases and J dropped 4; count of bases not matched to a gene: 8. This CDR3 spans 15 amino acids. The V gene's germline CDR1 is GTSNPN and CDR2 SVGIG (reference sequence).

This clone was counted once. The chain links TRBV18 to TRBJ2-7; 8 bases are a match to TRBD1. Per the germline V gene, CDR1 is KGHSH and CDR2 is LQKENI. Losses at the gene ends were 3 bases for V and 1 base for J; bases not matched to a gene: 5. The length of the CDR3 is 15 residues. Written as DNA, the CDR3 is TGTGCCAGCTCACCCTGGACAGGGCAATCCTACGAGCAGTACTTC. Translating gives CASSPWTGQSYEQYF.

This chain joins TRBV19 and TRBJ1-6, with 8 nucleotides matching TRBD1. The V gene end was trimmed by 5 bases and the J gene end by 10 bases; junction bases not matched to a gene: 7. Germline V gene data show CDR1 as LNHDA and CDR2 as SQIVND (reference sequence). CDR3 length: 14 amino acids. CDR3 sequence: CASSRTGRGSPLHF. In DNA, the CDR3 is TGTGCCAGTAGTCGGACAGGGAGAGGCTCACCCCTCCACTTT.

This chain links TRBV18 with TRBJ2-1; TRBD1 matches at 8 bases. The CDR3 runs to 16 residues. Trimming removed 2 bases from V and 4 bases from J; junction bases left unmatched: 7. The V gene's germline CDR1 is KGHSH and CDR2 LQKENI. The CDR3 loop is CASSPNVGTGYNEQFF. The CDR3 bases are TGTGCCAGCTCACCAAATGTCGGGACAGGTTACAATGAGCAGTTCTTC. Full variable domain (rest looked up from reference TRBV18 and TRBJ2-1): NAGVMQNPRHLVRRRGQEARLRCSPMKGHSHVYWYRQLPEEGLKFMVYLQKENIIDESGMPKERFSAEFPKEGPSILRIQQVVRGDSAAYFCASSPNVGTGYNEQFFGPGTRLTVL.

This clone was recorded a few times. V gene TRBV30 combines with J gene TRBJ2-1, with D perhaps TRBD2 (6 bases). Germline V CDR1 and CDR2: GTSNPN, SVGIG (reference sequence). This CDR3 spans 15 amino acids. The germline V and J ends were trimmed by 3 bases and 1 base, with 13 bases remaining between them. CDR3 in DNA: TGTGCCTGGAGCCCACCCGGGAGATCCTACAATGAGCAGTTCTTC. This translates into CAWSPPGRSYNEQFF.

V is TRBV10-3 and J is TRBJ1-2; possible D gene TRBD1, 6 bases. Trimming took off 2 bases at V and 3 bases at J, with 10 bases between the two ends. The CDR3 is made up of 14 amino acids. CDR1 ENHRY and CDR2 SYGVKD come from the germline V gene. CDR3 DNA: TGTGCCATCAGTGAGGGGGGGGCTTACTATGGCTACACCTTC. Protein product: CAISEGGAYYGYTF.

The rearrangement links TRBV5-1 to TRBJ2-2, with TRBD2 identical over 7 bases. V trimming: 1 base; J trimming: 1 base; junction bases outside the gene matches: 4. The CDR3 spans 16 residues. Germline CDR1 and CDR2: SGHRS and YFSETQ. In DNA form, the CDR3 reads TGCGCCAGCAGCTTGTACGCTAGCGGGAACACCGGGGAGCTGTTTTTT. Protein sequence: CASSLYASGNTGELFF.

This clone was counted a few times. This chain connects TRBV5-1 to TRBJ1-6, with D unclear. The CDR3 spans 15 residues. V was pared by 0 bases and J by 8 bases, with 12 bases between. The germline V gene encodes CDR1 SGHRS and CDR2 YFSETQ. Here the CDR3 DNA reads TGCGCCAGCAGCTTGGAAGTTGCAGGCTATTCACCCCTCCACTTT. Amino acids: CASSLEVAGYSPLHF.